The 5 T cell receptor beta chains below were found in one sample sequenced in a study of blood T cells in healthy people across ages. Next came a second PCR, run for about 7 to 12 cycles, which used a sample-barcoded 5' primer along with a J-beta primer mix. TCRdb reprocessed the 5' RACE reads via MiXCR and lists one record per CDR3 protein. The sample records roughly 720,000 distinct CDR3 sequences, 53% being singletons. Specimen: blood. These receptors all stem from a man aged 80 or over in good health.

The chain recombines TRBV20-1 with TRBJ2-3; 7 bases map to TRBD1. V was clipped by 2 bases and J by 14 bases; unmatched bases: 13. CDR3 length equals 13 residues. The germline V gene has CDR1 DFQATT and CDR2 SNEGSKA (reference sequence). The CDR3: CSARRQGNRYAYF. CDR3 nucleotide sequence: TGCAGTGCTAGAAGACAGGGAAACAGATACGCGTATTTT.

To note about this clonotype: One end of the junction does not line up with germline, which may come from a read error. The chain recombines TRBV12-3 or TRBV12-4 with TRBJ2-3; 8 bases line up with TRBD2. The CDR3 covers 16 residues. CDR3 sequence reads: CASSFGASGPHRYAYF. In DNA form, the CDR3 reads TGTGCAAGCAGTTTTGGGGCTAGCGGGCCCCACAGATACGCGTATTTT.

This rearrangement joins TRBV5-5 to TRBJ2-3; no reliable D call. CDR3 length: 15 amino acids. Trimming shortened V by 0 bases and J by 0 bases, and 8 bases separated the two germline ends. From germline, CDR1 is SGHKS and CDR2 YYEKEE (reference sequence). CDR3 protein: CASSLGVGSTDTQYF. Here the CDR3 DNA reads TGTGCCAGCAGCTTGGGCGTAGGAAGCACAGATACGCAGTATTTT.

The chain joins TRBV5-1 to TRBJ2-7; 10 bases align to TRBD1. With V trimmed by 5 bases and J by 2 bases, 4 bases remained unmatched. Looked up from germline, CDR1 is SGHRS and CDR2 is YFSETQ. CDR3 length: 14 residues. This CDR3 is CASRWDRGTYEQYF. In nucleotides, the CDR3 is TGCGCCAGCAGATGGGACAGGGGAACCTACGAGCAGTACTTC.

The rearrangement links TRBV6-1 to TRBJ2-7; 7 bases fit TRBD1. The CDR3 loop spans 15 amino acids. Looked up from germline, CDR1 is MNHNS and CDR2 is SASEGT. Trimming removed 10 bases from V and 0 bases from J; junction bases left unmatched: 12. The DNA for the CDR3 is TGTGCCACCATTCCTCCGGGACAGACCTCCTACGAGCAGTACTTC. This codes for CATIPPGQTSYEQYF.